This T cell receptor beta chain emerged from a study of T cells expressing NK-cell markers. TCRdb re-analyzed the 5' RACE reads; it lists each CDR3 protein once, without DNA. The sample data list about 390,000 distinct CDR3 sequences. Germline V gives CDR1 SNHLY, CDR2 FYNNEI. This CDR3 has 16 residues. This chain joins TRBV2 and TRBJ2-1; TCRdb proposes TRBD1, but this gene call is untestable without DNA. The clonotype originates from a woman aged 50 to 60 in good health. Sequencing was performed on blood T cells: a sorted CD56 or NKG2C T cell subset, CD4+ or CD8+ T cells, or bulk PBMC T cells (not recorded which). CDR3: CASSDPAGGAYNEQFF.